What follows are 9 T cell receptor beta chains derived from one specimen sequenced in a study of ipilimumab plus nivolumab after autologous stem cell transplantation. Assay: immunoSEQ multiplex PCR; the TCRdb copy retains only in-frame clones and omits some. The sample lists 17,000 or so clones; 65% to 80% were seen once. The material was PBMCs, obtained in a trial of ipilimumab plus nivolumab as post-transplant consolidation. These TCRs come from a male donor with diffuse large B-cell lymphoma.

CDR3 residues: CASSLTTLASYEQYF. The CDR3 DNA is TGTGCCAGCTCTTTGACCACCTTAGCGTCCTACGAGCAGTACTTC. This chain joins TRBV11-2 and TRBJ2-7; D is possibly TRBD2 (5 bases). The CDR3 has 15 amino acids. Germline V CDR1 and CDR2: SGHAT, FQNNGV. The V end was cut by 8 bases, the J end by 1 base, with 18 bases between.

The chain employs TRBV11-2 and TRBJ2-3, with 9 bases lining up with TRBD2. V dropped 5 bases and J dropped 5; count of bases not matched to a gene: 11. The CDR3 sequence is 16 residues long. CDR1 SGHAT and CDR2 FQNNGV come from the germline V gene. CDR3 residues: CASSRFAGGIGDTQYF. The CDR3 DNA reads TGTGCCAGCAGCCGGTTTGCGGGGGGGATAGGAGATACGCAGTATTTT.

CDR3 region: CASSNLRDRVGNTIYF. DNA of the CDR3: TGTGCCAGCAGCAACCTCCGGGACAGGGTTGGAAACACCATATATTTT. The V gene is TRBV21-1, the J gene TRBJ1-3; the D call in the table, TRBD1, was not verified against the DNA. TRBV21-1 is reported as a pseudogene. The CDR3 is made up of 16 amino acids.

The DNA for the CDR3 is TGTGCCAGCCGACGGAACTATGGCTACACCTTC. It yields the protein CASRRNYGYTF. The chain uses TRBV6-1 and TRBJ1-2, with D hard to call. Deletions cut 8 bases from V and 2 bases from J, with 6 bases between. The germline gives CDR1 MNHNS, CDR2 SASEGT. The CDR3 sequence is 11 residues long.

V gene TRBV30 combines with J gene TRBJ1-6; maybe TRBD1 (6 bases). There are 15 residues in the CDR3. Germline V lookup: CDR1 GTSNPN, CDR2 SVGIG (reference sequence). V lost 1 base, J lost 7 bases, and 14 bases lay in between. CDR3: CAWSGQAGLNSPLHF. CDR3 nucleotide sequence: TGTGCCTGGAGTGGACAGGCAGGCCTAAATTCACCCCTCCACTTT.

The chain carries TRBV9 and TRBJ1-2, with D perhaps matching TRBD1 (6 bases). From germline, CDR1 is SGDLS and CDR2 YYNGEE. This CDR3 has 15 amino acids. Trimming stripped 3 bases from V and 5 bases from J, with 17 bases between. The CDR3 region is CASSAQGPLSYGYTF. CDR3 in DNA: TGTGCCAGCAGCGCACAGGGCCCCCTATCTTATGGCTACACCTTC. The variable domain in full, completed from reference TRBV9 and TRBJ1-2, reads DSGVTQTPKHLITATGQRVTLRCSPRSGDLSVYWYQQSLDQGLQFLIQYYNGEERAKGNILERFSAQQFPDLHSELNLSSLELGDSALYFCASSAQGPLSYGYTFGSGTRLTVV.

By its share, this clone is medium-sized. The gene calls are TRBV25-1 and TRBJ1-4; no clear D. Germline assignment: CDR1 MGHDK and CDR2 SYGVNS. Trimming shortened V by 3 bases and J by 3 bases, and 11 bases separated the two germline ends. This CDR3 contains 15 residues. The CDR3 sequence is CASSEHGSANEKLFF. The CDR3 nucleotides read TGTGCCAGCAGTGAGCATGGTTCGGCTAATGAAAAACTGTTTTTT.

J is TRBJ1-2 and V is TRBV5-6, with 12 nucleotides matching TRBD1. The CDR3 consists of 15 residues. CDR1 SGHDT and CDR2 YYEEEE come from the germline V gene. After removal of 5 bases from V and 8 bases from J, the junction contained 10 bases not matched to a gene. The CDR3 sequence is CASRVSGTGGRGYTF. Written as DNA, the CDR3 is TGTGCCAGCAGGGTCTCCGGGACAGGGGGCCGGGGCTACACCTTC.

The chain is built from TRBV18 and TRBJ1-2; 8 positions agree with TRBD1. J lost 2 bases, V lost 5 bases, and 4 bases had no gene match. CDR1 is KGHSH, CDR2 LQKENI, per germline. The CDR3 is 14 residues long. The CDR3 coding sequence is TGTGCCAGCTCAGACAGGGGATTAAACTATGGCTACACCTTC. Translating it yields CASSDRGLNYGYTF.